This note documents a single T cell receptor beta chain sequence. Original data processing: From reference gene primer amplification, estimates of nucleated cell counts were derived. Sequenced by immunoSEQ multiplex PCR; TCRdb stores in-frame clones only, minus some. V and J calls and clone size are given by that table; D and trimming were obtained from the DNA. The data show over 150,000 clones, approximately 85% seen once. Seattle participants joined during active infection and were tracked over time. This sample was included in a study of blood T cell repertoires in COVID-19. For the study at large: Italy, Spain and the United States were the sources of the convalescent and acute COVID-19 samples.

Trimming shortened V by 5 bases and J by 8 bases, and 12 bases separated the two germline ends. This CDR3 is built from 12 residues. Germline assignment: CDR1 MRHNA and CDR2 SNTAGT. Sequencing was carried out using peripheral blood. The chain has TRBV6-4 and TRBJ1-1, with D possibly TRBD1 on 6 matching bases. The sequence was obtained from a man aged 80 or over with COVID-19, enrolled during active disease. The CDR3 reads CASSRKDSEAFF. The CDR3 region has the DNA TGTGCCAGCAGTCGGAAGGACAGCGAAGCTTTCTTT.